This TCR beta chain came from a study of shared clonotypes between healthy human individuals. General study results and limits: When naive CD4 clonotypes were compared across a handful of donors, approximately 5% were shared. Researchers found naive subsets generally carried larger estimated richness than memory subsets. Incompleteness in sorted-subset sequencing, despite large depth, was shown by rarefaction. There were few donors, and this limited the genetic and exposure-history diversity represented.

Note on this clone: Its antigen is not known.

CD8 cells classed as naive were CD45RO-negative and positively selected for CCR7, excluding terminally differentiated effector memory CD45RA+ cells. Generated by immunoSEQ multiplex PCR, the TCRdb table keeps only in-frame clones and is missing some. Altogether about 550,000 clones are present, less than 97% being singletons, with the ten largest covering roughly 0.1%. The germline V gene encodes CDR1 LNHDA and CDR2 SQIVND (reference sequence). Trimming removed 5 bases from V and 2 bases from J; junction bases left unmatched: 4. The CDR3 spans 15 residues. The chain employs TRBV19 and TRBJ2-1, with 9 positions matching TRBD2. Sample: naive CD8+ T cells sorted from blood. The TCR was taken from a woman aged 25 to 39 in good health. CDR3 in amino acids: CASSSSGTPYNEQFF. The CDR3 nucleotides are TGTGCCAGTAGTTCTAGCGGGACCCCCTACAATGAGCAGTTCTTC.